The entry below gives a single T cell receptor beta chain sequence along with its context. The data were obtained in a study of blood T cell repertoires in COVID-19. About the research overall: Samples came from the United States, Italy and Spain, spanning acute and convalescent COVID-19. T cells, B-cell-depleted T cells, or PBMCs supplied cDNA or gDNA.

Losses at the gene ends were 5 bases for V and 8 bases for J; bases not matched to a gene: 6. Germline loops: CDR1 SEHNR, CDR2 FQNEAQ (reference sequence). There are 14 residues in the CDR3. Original analysis: By means of reference gene primer amplification, nucleated cell counts were estimated. Method: immunoSEQ multiplex PCR; TCRdb's copy keeps in-frame clones and lacks some. V and J calls and clone size are as listed in that table; D and trimming were resolved from the DNA. Here the sample spans 45,000 to 55,000 clones, over 75% being singletons. Sequencing was carried out using peripheral blood. The sequence was obtained from a man aged 45-65 years with active COVID-19. This sequence joins TRBV7-9 and TRBJ2-1, with TRBD1 identical over 10 bases. As DNA, the CDR3 is TGTGCCAGCAGCCAAGGACAGGGGGTCGATGAGCAGTTCTTC. The encoded protein is CASSQGQGVDEQFF.